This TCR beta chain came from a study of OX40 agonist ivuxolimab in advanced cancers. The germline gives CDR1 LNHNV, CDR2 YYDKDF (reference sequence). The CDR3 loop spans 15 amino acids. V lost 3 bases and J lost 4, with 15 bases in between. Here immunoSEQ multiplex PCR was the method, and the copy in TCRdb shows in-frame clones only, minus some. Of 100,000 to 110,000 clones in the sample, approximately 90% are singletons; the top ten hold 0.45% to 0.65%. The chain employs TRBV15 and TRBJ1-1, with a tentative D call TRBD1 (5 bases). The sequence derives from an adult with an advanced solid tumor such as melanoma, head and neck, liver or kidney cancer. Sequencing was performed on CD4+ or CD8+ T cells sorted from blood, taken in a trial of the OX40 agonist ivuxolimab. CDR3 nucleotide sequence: TGTGCCACCAGCAGTAGACAGTCGCGGAGCACTGAAGCTTTCTTT. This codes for CATSSRQSRSTEAFF.